What follows are 27 T cell receptor beta chains derived from one specimen sequenced in a study of tumor-infiltrating lymphocytes in primary liver carcinoma. Making TCR beta cDNA involved approximately 530 ng total RNA and a constant-region primer. What produced the TCR beta libraries was three nested multiplex PCR rounds using slightly modified ARM-PCR. Amplification in the first two PCR rounds was performed using TRBV1-TRBV30 forward primers and a C-beta reverse primer for approximately 10 cycles each. TCRdb independently ran MiXCR on the multiplex PCR reads; one entry per CDR3 protein. The table includes some 87,000 distinct CDR3 sequences, about 70% detected once. RNA and DNA were co-extracted from around 20-30 mg of unsorted bulk tissue. Sequencing used tumor-adjacent normal liver tissue. These receptors originate from a man between 40 and 49 years old with primary liver carcinoma and hepatitis B virus infection.

Details on this clonotype: One end of the junction is discordant with germline, which a read error may explain. V is TRBV12-5 and J is TRBJ2-2; tentative D call: TRBD2 (6 bases). Germline lookup yields CDR1 LGHNT and CDR2 FRNRAP. This CDR3 region has 14 residues. CDR3 residues: CASRGAGNTGKLFF. CDR3 DNA sequence: TGTGCTAGTCGCGGCGCGGGGAACACCGGGAAGCTGTTCTTT.

This clonotype was picked up one time. This may arise from a read error, as a much more abundant clone is one base away. The chain uses TRBV5-5 and TRBJ2-2; no reliable D call. Germline V CDR1 and CDR2: SGHKS, YYEKEE (reference sequence). The germline V and J ends were trimmed by 1 base and 7 bases, with 8 bases remaining between them. The CDR3 contains 13 residues. For the CDR3, the DNA is TGTGCCAGCAGCTTGTCAGAGATCGGGGAGCTGTTTTTT. It codes for CASSLSEIGELFF.

This clonotype was detected ten times or more. This chain links TRBV11-2 with TRBJ2-6; 7 positions agree with TRBD1. The CDR3 runs 15 residues. From germline, CDR1 is SGHAT and CDR2 FQNNGV. With 5 bases clipped from V and 2 bases from J, the junction kept 3 bases outside the gene matches. This chain's CDR3 is CASSLGTAGANVLTF. In DNA form, the CDR3 reads TGTGCCAGCAGCCTCGGGACAGCTGGGGCCAACGTCCTGACTTTC.

For this clonotype: This may be a read error, as it is one base from a much larger clone. This sequence joins TRBV28 and TRBJ1-1; TRBD1 aligns across 7 bases. The CDR3 sequence is 12 residues long. Germline values: CDR1 MDHEN, CDR2 SYDVKM. This chain's CDR3 is CASSTQGREACF. DNA of the CDR3: TGTGCCAGCAGTACACAGGGGAGGGAAGCTTGCTTT.

The chain uses TRBV30 and TRBJ2-3; 11 bases match TRBD2. V trimming: 5 bases; J trimming: 0 bases; junction bases outside the gene matches: 4. The CDR3 totals 15 residues. The germline V gene encodes CDR1 GTSNPN and CDR2 SVGIG (reference sequence). This CDR3 is CAWGRLAGSTDTQYF. The CDR3 DNA reads TGTGCCTGGGGAAGACTAGCGGGAAGCACAGATACGCAGTATTTT. Based on the CDR3 plus reference TRBV30 and TRBJ2-3, the full variable domain is SQTIHQWPATLVQPVGSPLSLECTVEGTSNPNLYWYRQAAGRGLQLLFYSVGIGQISSEVPQNLSASRPQDRQFILSSKKLLLSDSGFYLCAWGRLAGSTDTQYFGPGTRLTVL.

This clonotype has more than one count but fewer than ten. This rearrangement joins TRBV28 to TRBJ2-7, with TRBD2 identical over 7 bases. The CDR3 runs to 16 residues. Germline lookup yields CDR1 MDHEN and CDR2 SYDVKM. The junction had 11 bases not matched to a gene; V was cut back by 4 bases and J by 2 bases. In nucleotides, the CDR3 is TGTGCCAGCAGTTACCCGGATGGGGGGGACCCCTACGAGCAGTACTTC. Protein: CASSYPDGGDPYEQYF.

With regard to this clonotype: A much larger clone lies one base from this, so it may be a read error. V usage is TRBV30 and J usage is TRBJ1-2; 7 nucleotides match TRBD1. CDR1 and CDR2 from the germline V gene are GTSNPN and SVGIG (reference sequence). The CDR3 loop spans 13 amino acids. Written as DNA, the CDR3 is TGTGGCTGGAGTGTACAGGGGACGTATGGCTACACCTTC. This sequence encodes CGWSVQGTYGYTF.

Regarding this clonotype: One end of the junction varies from germline; a read error may be responsible. This chain uses TRBV12-3 or TRBV12-4 with TRBJ1-1; D is unresolved. The CDR3 loop spans 13 amino acids. As DNA, the CDR3 is TGTGCCAGCAGTTTTCAAGCGGGCATTGAAGCTTTCTTC. This codes for CASSFQAGIEAFF.

The chain carries TRBV6-6 and TRBJ2-5; 7 nucleotides line up with TRBD1. The CDR3 is 15 residues long. J was trimmed by 3 bases and V by 6 bases; bases with no gene match: 10. Germline CDR1 MNHNY, CDR2 SVGAGI (reference sequence). CDR3 sequence reads: CASSRQTGYKETQYF. The DNA for the CDR3 is TGTGCCAGCAGCCGGCAGACAGGGTATAAAGAGACCCAGTACTTC.

This clonotype was seen only once. At one end, the junction sequence differs from germline, possibly due to a read error. The J gene is TRBJ1-1, the V gene TRBV7-8; weak D call: TRBD1 (6 bases). CDR1 is SGHVS, CDR2 FQNEAQ, per germline. The CDR3 is 14 amino acids. The CDR3 nucleotides are TGTGTCAGCAGTCCACAGGGTTTTGACACTGAAGCTTTCTTT. Translated: CVSSPQGFDTEAFF. Together with reference TRBV7-8 and TRBJ1-1, the CDR3 gives the full variable domain: GAGVSQSPRYKVAKRGQDVALRCDPISGHVSLFWYQQALGQGPEFLTYFQNEAQLDKSGLPSDRFFAERPEGSVSTLKIQRTQQEDSAVYLCVSSPQGFDTEAFFGQGTRLTVV.

Points on this clonotype: One junction end disagrees with the germline gene, perhaps due to a read error. V and J are TRBV11-2 and TRBJ2-7, with 8 positions matching TRBD1. The CDR3 has 16 residues. Looked up from germline, CDR1 is SGHAT and CDR2 is FQNNGV. As DNA, the CDR3 is TGTACCAGCACCTTGGGCCGGGACAGGAACCCCCACGAGCAATACTTC. Protein: CTSTLGRDRNPHEQYF.

A word on this clonotype: A much larger clone is a single base away; this may be a read error. J is TRBJ2-4 and V is TRBV4-2; 9 bases fit TRBD2. With V trimmed by 4 bases and J by 3 bases, 13 bases remained unmatched. The CDR3 has 18 amino acids. CDR1 is LGHNA, CDR2 YNFKEQ, per germline. CDR3 residues: CASSPPPLAGIVKNIQYF. CDR3 bases: TGTGCCAGCAGCCCGCCCCCGCTAGCGGGGATAGTCAAAAACATTCAGTACTTC.

The chain employs TRBV11-2 and TRBJ2-1, with D hard to call. Trimming took 5 bases from V and 10 from J, leaving 15 bases between them. CDR3 length: 13 residues. Looked up from germline, CDR1 is SGHAT and CDR2 is FQNNGV. In DNA form, the CDR3 reads TGTGCCAGCAGCCGATTCTGCTTGCAGGAGCAGTTCTTC. Translating gives CASSRFCLQEQFF.

With regard to this clonotype: A much larger clone lies a single base off, so this may be a read error. This chain links TRBV5-1 with TRBJ2-5; D is uncertain. The CDR3 sequence is 12 residues long. CDR1 and CDR2 (germline): SGHRS, YFSETQ. The CDR3 loop is CSSSLTGETQYF. The CDR3 DNA is TGCTCCAGCAGCCTCACGGGAGAGACCCAGTACTTC.

V is TRBV2 and J is TRBJ2-3; 15 bases align to TRBD2. The trim removed 4 bases at V and 0 bases at J, leaving 2 bases unmatched. CDR1 and CDR2 (germline): SNHLY, FYNNEI. There are 17 residues in the CDR3. The CDR3 DNA sequence: TGTGCCAGCAGTGGGGGACTAGCGGGAGGCAGCACAGATACGCAGTATTTT. It yields the protein CASSGGLAGGSTDTQYF.

In regard to this clonotype: A junction end diverges from the germline sequence, so it may reflect a read error. The rearrangement uses TRBV30 and TRBJ2-2; D may be TRBD2 (7 bases). Per the germline V gene, CDR1 is GTSNPN and CDR2 is SVGIG (reference sequence). This CDR3 comprises 15 residues. The chain's CDR3 is CDWRGGLAATGELFF. CDR3 sequence (DNA): TGTGACTGGAGGGGGGGTCTAGCGGCCACCGGGGAGCTGTTTTTT.

There are many counts of this clonotype. V gene TRBV5-4 combines with J gene TRBJ2-2, with TRBD1 matching over 12 bases. Germline V gene lookup returns CDR1 SGHNT and CDR2 YYREEE (reference sequence). The V segment lost 4 bases and the J segment 5 bases; nucleotides outside the gene matches: 6. The CDR3 contains 16 residues. CDR3 nucleotide sequence: TGTGCCAGCAGCCCGCCGGGACAGGGGGCTACCGGGGAGCTGTTTTTT. It codes for CASSPPGQGATGELFF.

The chain joins TRBV7-3 to TRBJ2-3, with D hard to call. V was shortened by 5 bases and J by 0 bases, with 6 bases between the two germline ends. This CDR3 has 13 amino acids. Per germline, CDR1 SGHTA and CDR2 FQGTGA. The CDR3 protein is CASSPSSTDTQYF. The CDR3 nucleotides read TGTGCCAGCAGCCCCTCTAGCACAGATACGCAGTATTTT.

This clonotype was found many times. The CDR3 loop reads CASSEAEGQPQHF. CDR3 in DNA: TGTGCCAGCAGTGAAGCGGAAGGTCAGCCCCAGCATTTT. The rearrangement uses TRBV6-1 and TRBJ1-5; D not certain. The CDR3 spans 13 residues. The germline V and J ends were trimmed by 0 bases and 6 bases, with 6 bases remaining between them. Germline V lookup: CDR1 MNHNS, CDR2 SASEGT.

Details on this clonotype: Lacking the conserved final phenylalanine or tryptophan, this CDR3 likely reflects a read error. The V gene is TRBV4-1, the J gene TRBJ2-7, with D tentatively TRBD2 (5 bases). Between the trimmed V and J ends, which lost 6 bases and 1 base, there was a span of 22 bases. Germline lookup yields CDR1 MGHRA and CDR2 YSYEKL. The CDR3 covers 17 residues. CDR3 residues: CASSPKSLGRGSYEQYS. For the CDR3, the DNA is TGCGCCAGCAGTCCCAAGAGTCTAGGACGGGGTTCCTACGAGCAGTACTCC.

A word on this clonotype: The junction departs from germline at one end; a sequencing error may be responsible. CDR3 sequence (DNA): TGTGCCAGCAGCTTAGTTCCGGTTCTGAACACTGAAGTTTTCTTT. Its translation: CASSLVPVLNTEVFF. The chain is built from TRBV11-2 and TRBJ1-1; D not resolved. Germline V gives CDR1 SGHAT, CDR2 FQNNGV. The CDR3 spans 15 residues.

The V gene is TRBV11-2, the J gene TRBJ2-3; D remains unclear. The CDR3 length is 12 residues. Germline lookup yields CDR1 SGHAT and CDR2 FQNNGV. Trimming pared 5 bases from V and 8 bases from J, leaving 11 bases between. CDR3 nucleotide sequence: TGTGCCAGCAGCCTAATTGTCGGTACGCAGTATTTT. This gives the protein CASSLIVGTQYF. The variable domain in full, completed from reference TRBV11-2 and TRBJ2-3, reads EAGVAQSPRYKIIEKRQSVAFWCNPISGHATLYWYQQILGQGPKLLIQFQNNGVVDDSQLPKDRFSAERLKGVDSTLKIQPAKLEDSAVYLCASSLIVGTQYFGPGTRLTVL.

The chain employs TRBV7-3 and TRBJ2-1; TRBD2 agrees at 8 bases. V trimming: 5 bases; J trimming: 6 bases; junction bases outside the gene matches: 12. The germline V gene encodes CDR1 SGHTA and CDR2 FQGTGA. This CDR3 is 16 amino acids long. The CDR3 region has the DNA TGTGCCAGCAGCCTCGTCGGGGGGGGCGAGTCCAATGAGCAGTTCTTC. It specifies CASSLVGGGESNEQFF.

To note about this clonotype: Germline is not matched at one junction end, which may reflect a read error. V gene TRBV4-1 combines with J gene TRBJ2-2, with 11 positions matching TRBD2. The germline V gene has CDR1 MGHRA and CDR2 YSYEKL. The CDR3 has 18 amino acids. For the CDR3, the DNA is TGCGCCAGCAGCCAAGATAGGGGACTAGCGGTAAACATCGGGGAGCTGTTTTTT. As protein: CASSQDRGLAVNIGELFF.

This clonotype has only one observation. This may be a read error, as it is one base from a much larger clone. This chain uses TRBV5-4 with TRBJ2-7; D is possibly TRBD1 (5 bases). Germline loops: CDR1 SGHNT, CDR2 YYREEE (reference sequence). The CDR3 sequence is 14 residues long. The CDR3 is CASSSPTVMDDQYF. The CDR3 bases are TGTGCCAGCAGCTCCCCGACAGTAATGGACGATCAGTACTTC.

This clonotype was found many times. The chain employs TRBV6-5 and TRBJ2-7, with D possibly matching TRBD2 (6 bases). Germline V gene sequence: CDR1 MNHEY, CDR2 SVGAGI. The CDR3 has 15 residues. V lost 0 bases and J lost 4, with 13 bases in between. In nucleotides, the CDR3 is TGTGCCAGCAGTTACTCAACGGAGGGGACGTACGAGCAGTACTTC. Translating it yields CASSYSTEGTYEQYF.

This clonotype was observed a handful of times. A junction boundary mismatches the germline segment, possibly from a read error. The chain joins TRBV11-1 to TRBJ2-1; 14 bases align to TRBD2. The CDR3 is 17 residues long. Germline V gene sequence: CDR1 SGHAT, CDR2 FQDESV (reference sequence). CDR3 nucleotides: TGTGCCAGTAGCCTGGGACTAGCGGGAGAGGTTGACAATGAGCAGCTCTTC. This codes for CASSLGLAGEVDNEQLF. Full variable domain (missing parts from reference TRBV11-1 and TRBJ2-1): EAEVAQSPRYKITEKSQAVAFWCDPISGHATLYWYRQILGQGPELLVQFQDESVVDDSQLPKDRFSAERLKGVDSTLKIQPAELGDSAMYLCASSLGLAGEVDNEQLFGPGTRLTVL.